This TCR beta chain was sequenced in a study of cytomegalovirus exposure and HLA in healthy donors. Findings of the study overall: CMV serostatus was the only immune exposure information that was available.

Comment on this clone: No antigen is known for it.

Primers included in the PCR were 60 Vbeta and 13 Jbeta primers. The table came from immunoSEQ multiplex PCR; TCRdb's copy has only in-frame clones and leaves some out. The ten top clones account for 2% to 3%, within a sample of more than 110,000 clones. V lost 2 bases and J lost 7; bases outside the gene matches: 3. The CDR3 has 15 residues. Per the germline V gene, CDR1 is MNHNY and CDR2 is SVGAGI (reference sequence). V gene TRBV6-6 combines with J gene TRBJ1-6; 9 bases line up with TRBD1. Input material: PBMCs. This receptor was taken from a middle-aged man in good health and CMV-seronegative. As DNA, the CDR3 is TGTGCCAGCAGTTACCGGGACAGGGACAATTCACCCCTCCACTTT. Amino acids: CASSYRDRDNSPLHF.